Presented here are 32 T cell receptor beta chains from one specimen sequenced in a study of OX40 agonist ivuxolimab in advanced cancers. Generated by immunoSEQ multiplex PCR, the TCRdb table keeps only in-frame clones and is missing some. The sample has roughly 70,000 clones, about nine tenths seen once; the top ten hold approximately 9.9%. The specimen comprised CD4+ or CD8+ T cells sorted from blood, sampled in a trial of the OX40 agonist ivuxolimab. The source is an adult with an advanced solid tumor such as melanoma, head and neck, liver or kidney cancer.

V and J are TRBV4-1 and TRBJ2-1; 10 nucleotides match TRBD1. Unmatched junction bases numbered 8, after V lost 2 bases and J lost 7 bases. The CDR3 is 16 residues long. From germline, CDR1 is MGHRA and CDR2 YSYEKL. The CDR3, as DNA: TGCGCCAGCAGCCAAATAACCGGGACAGGGGCAAATGAGCAGTTCTTC. Its translation: CASSQITGTGANEQFF.

This rearrangement joins TRBV2 to TRBJ2-2, with 8 bases lining up with TRBD1. CDR3 length: 17 residues. Germline CDR1 reads SNHLY; CDR2 reads FYNNEI. V shed 7 bases, J shed 6 bases, and the junction held 16 bases outside the gene matches. The CDR3 loop reads CASTEDRARIGAGELFF. CDR3 in DNA: TGTGCCAGCACAGAGGACAGGGCCCGTATCGGCGCCGGGGAGCTGTTTTTT.

The chain joins TRBV11-2 to TRBJ2-7, with 7 bases fitting TRBD1. J lost 4 bases, V lost 6 bases, and 6 bases had no gene match. The CDR3 runs 13 residues. Germline CDR1 reads SGHAT; CDR2 reads FQNNGV. CDR3 region: CASRKPGQYEQYF. The CDR3 DNA sequence: TGTGCCAGCAGAAAGCCGGGACAGTACGAGCAGTACTTC.

This rearrangement joins TRBV27 to TRBJ2-1; possible D gene TRBD2, 6 bases. The V end was cut by 8 bases, the J end by 3 bases, with 17 bases between. Germline V CDR1 and CDR2: MNHEY, SMNVEV (reference sequence). The CDR3 runs 15 residues. The chain's CDR3 is CASVPGLGIYNEQFF. As DNA, the CDR3 is TGTGCCAGCGTCCCGGGACTGGGGATCTACAATGAGCAGTTCTTC.

V is TRBV28 and J is TRBJ1-1, with D possibly matching TRBD1 (6 bases). The CDR3 extends over 15 amino acids. Germline loops: CDR1 MDHEN, CDR2 SYDVKM. The V and J ends lost 0 bases and 5 bases respectively, with 13 bases between them. CDR3 residues: CASSLWQGTETEAFF. The CDR3 DNA follows: TGTGCCAGCAGTTTATGGCAGGGGACCGAAACTGAAGCTTTCTTT.

The V call is TRBV10-3, the J call TRBJ2-3; tentatively, D is TRBD1 (6 bases). The J call may be mistaken, given a closer DNA end match to TRBJ1-5. Looked up from germline, CDR1 is ENHRY and CDR2 is SYGVKD. This CDR3 spans 17 amino acids. The CDR3 nucleotides are TGTGCCATCCTTTTAGCGGGGGGGCCTTTCGGCCCGGGTACGCAGCATTTT. Protein sequence: CAILLAGGPFGPGTQHF.

The chain carries TRBV6-4 and TRBJ2-1, with D possibly being TRBD2 (6 bases). The ends were cut back, 3 bases at V and 6 bases at J, with 15 bases in the middle. From germline, CDR1 is MRHNA and CDR2 SNTAGT. The CDR3 totals 15 residues. CDR3 residues: CASSELASRGNEQFF. The CDR3 DNA reads TGTGCCAGCAGTGAACTAGCTAGTCGGGGCAATGAGCAGTTCTTC.

The rearrangement links TRBV5-1 to TRBJ2-7; D perhaps matches TRBD2 (5 bases). Between the trimmed V and J ends, which lost 5 bases and 6 bases, there was a span of 24 bases. From germline, CDR1 is SGHRS and CDR2 YFSETQ. The CDR3 has 16 residues. As DNA, the CDR3 is TGCGCCAGCAGTCCAGCGGCAACGACCGCAACTCTCGAGCAGTACTTC. This sequence encodes CASSPAATTATLEQYF.

The chain links TRBV30 to TRBJ2-7; no clear D gene. The CDR3 has 11 amino acids. CDR1 is GTSNPN, CDR2 SVGIG, per germline (reference sequence). V was shortened by 2 bases and J by 6 bases, with 8 bases between the two germline ends. CDR3 nucleotide sequence: TGTGCCTGGAGTTTGTCCGGCGAGCAGTACTTC. It codes for CAWSLSGEQYF.

V is TRBV5-5 and J is TRBJ2-1, with unresolved D. V lost 2 bases, J lost 5 bases, and 8 bases lay in between. The CDR3 is 13 residues long. The V gene's germline CDR1 is SGHKS and CDR2 YYEKEE (reference sequence). The CDR3 DNA reads as TGTGCCAGCAGCTTTTTGGTCCACAATGAGCAGTTCTTC. Protein product: CASSFLVHNEQFF.

J is TRBJ2-7 and V is TRBV27; TRBD1 is a possible D gene (6 bases). The CDR3 runs to 12 residues. Germline CDR1 and CDR2: MNHEY and SMNVEV (reference sequence). V dropped 6 bases and J dropped 6 bases, with 12 bases sitting between them. The CDR3 DNA sequence: TGTGCCAGCAGCTTAGGGGGTCTCGAGCAGTACTTC. This codes for CASSLGGLEQYF.

The chain joins TRBV4-1 to TRBJ2-1, with a possible D match to TRBD2 (6 bases). V lost 0 bases to trimming and J lost 8 bases, with 20 bases between them. The CDR3 has 17 residues. The germline CDR1 and CDR2 sequences are MGHRA and YSYEKL. The CDR3, as DNA: TGCGCCAGCAGCCAAGAAGAACCAGCGGCGGGGAGAGATGAGCAGTTCTTC. Translating gives CASSQEEPAAGRDEQFF.

The genes are TRBV7-3 and TRBJ2-3, with a possible D match to TRBD2 (7 bases). The CDR3 runs 15 residues. V was pared by 0 bases and J by 1 base, with 8 bases between. The germline CDR1 and CDR2 sequences are SGHTA and FQGTGA. The CDR3 here is CASSLTGGRTDTQYF. CDR3 in DNA: TGTGCCAGCAGCTTAACGGGGGGGCGCACAGATACGCAGTATTTT.

This chain connects TRBV6-4 to TRBJ2-3, with 7 bases matching TRBD1. J lost 1 base, V lost 5 bases, and 3 bases had no gene match. This CDR3 has 14 amino acids. Germline V gives CDR1 MRHNA, CDR2 SNTAGT. Here the CDR3 reads CASSFQGGTDTQYF. In DNA, the CDR3 is TGTGCCAGCAGTTTCCAGGGGGGCACAGATACGCAGTATTTT.

This clone was counted a single time. J is TRBJ2-7 and V is TRBV9; TRBD1 matches at 10 bases. This CDR3 is 16 amino acids long. Trimming at V came to 3 bases and at J to 3 bases, leaving 9 bases not matched to a gene. Germline CDR1 and CDR2: SGDLS and YYNGEE. The DNA of the CDR3 is TGTGCCAGCAGCGAACAGGGGGGACAGGGGTTCTACGAGCAGTACTTC. Translating gives CASSEQGGQGFYEQYF.

V and J are TRBV6-1 and TRBJ2-5, with D tentatively TRBD2 (5 bases). The J call is doubtful: the DNA matches TRBJ2-7 better. CDR1 and CDR2 from the germline V gene are MNHNS and SASEGT. The CDR3 loop spans 12 amino acids. Written as DNA, the CDR3 is TGTGCCAGCGCGGGCGGGTCCTACGAGCAGTACTTC. Its translation is CASAGGSYEQYF.

The chain couples TRBV6-1 to TRBJ2-5; TRBD2 aligns across 8 bases. Germline loops: CDR1 MNHNS, CDR2 SASEGT. This CDR3 region has 15 residues. V shed 3 bases and J 4 bases; nucleotides not matched to a gene: 7. Here the CDR3 DNA reads TGTGCCAGCAGTGATGGCTGGCTAGCGGGAGAGACCCAGTACTTC. Translation: CASSDGWLAGETQYF.

This chain joins TRBV4-1 and TRBJ2-7, with a weak D call TRBD2 (6 bases). The CDR3 runs 14 residues. The V gene's germline CDR1 is MGHRA and CDR2 YSYEKL. Trimming shortened V by 1 base and J by 4 bases, and 11 bases separated the two germline ends. The CDR3 bases are TGCGCCAGCAGCCAAGCCAGGGCGGGGTACGAGCAGTACTTC. It specifies CASSQARAGYEQYF.

The genes are TRBV20-1 and TRBJ1-1; D is unclear. Germline CDR1 reads DFQATT; CDR2 reads SNEGSKA (reference sequence). Trimming pared 4 bases from V and 2 bases from J, leaving 5 bases between. This CDR3 comprises 11 residues. The CDR3 sequence is CSAKSNTEAFF. The CDR3 DNA reads TGCAGTGCTAAATCAAACACTGAAGCTTTCTTT.

CDR3 region: CASSPGRGGWTDTQYF. The CDR3 DNA reads TGTGCCAGCAGCCCGGGTCGGGGGGGTTGGACAGATACGCAGTATTTT. The V gene is TRBV7-2, the J gene TRBJ2-3, with TRBD2 matching 8 bases. The CDR3 runs to 16 residues. Per germline, CDR1 SGHTA and CDR2 FQGNSA. Germline trimming cut 5 bases from V and 3 bases from J; bases unmatched to any gene: 10. Variable domain in full (rest from reference TRBV7-2 and TRBJ2-3): GAGVSQSPSNKVTEKGKDVELRCDPISGHTALYWYRQSLGQGLEFLIYFQGNSAPDKSGLPSDRFSAERTGGSVSTLTIQRTQQEDSAVYLCASSPGRGGWTDTQYFGPGTRLTVL.

The chain joins TRBV5-5 to TRBJ2-7; no firm D call. This CDR3 is 13 amino acids long. Germline V gene data show CDR1 as SGHKS and CDR2 as YYEKEE (reference sequence). V was shortened by 0 bases and J by 3 bases, with 7 bases between the two germline ends. CDR3 amino acids: CASSLVADYEQYF. The CDR3 DNA reads TGTGCCAGCAGCTTGGTGGCAGACTACGAGCAGTACTTC.

The rearrangement links TRBV7-3 to TRBJ2-1; D is possibly TRBD2 (6 bases). Germline loops: CDR1 SGHTA, CDR2 FQGTGA. The length of the CDR3 is 18 residues. V lost 2 bases and J lost 4, with 21 bases in between. The CDR3 DNA reads as TGTGCCAGCAGCTTATTGCCGCAGGGAGGCGAGGTATACAATGAGCAGTTCTTC. Protein sequence: CASSLLPQGGEVYNEQFF.

The CDR3 spells CASNMNTEAFF. The CDR3 nucleotides read TGCGCCAGCAACATGAACACTGAAGCTTTCTTT. This chain joins TRBV5-1 and TRBJ1-1; D call uncertain. From germline, CDR1 is SGHRS and CDR2 YFSETQ. This CDR3 spans 11 amino acids. The V end was cut by 6 bases, the J end by 0 bases, with 3 bases between.

This clone came up once. The rearrangement links TRBV4-1 to TRBJ1-1; D perhaps matches TRBD1 (6 bases). The CDR3 covers 15 residues. Germline values: CDR1 MGHRA, CDR2 YSYEKL. V lost 1 base and J lost 5, with 14 bases in between. The CDR3 DNA sequence: TGCGCCAGCAGCCAAGTCATCGGGGGCTTTACTGAAGCTTTCTTT. Residues: CASSQVIGGFTEAFF.

The chain links TRBV19 to TRBJ2-1; 7 positions agree with TRBD1. Germline CDR1 reads LNHDA; CDR2 reads SQIVND (reference sequence). CDR3 length: 16 amino acids. Trimming removed 4 bases from V and 4 bases from J; junction bases left unmatched: 10. CDR3 protein: CASSNPWDSLYNEQFF. Here the CDR3 DNA reads TGTGCCAGTAGTAACCCTTGGGACAGCCTATACAATGAGCAGTTCTTC.

The V gene is TRBV6-1, the J gene TRBJ2-7; TRBD1 matches at 8 bases. Unmatched junction bases numbered 11, after V lost 5 bases and J lost 5 bases. Germline values: CDR1 MNHNS, CDR2 SASEGT. This CDR3 is built from 15 residues. This CDR3 reads CASSPLLTGADEQYF. The CDR3, as DNA: TGTGCCAGCAGTCCACTATTGACAGGGGCGGACGAGCAGTACTTC.

The sample holds one count of this clone. The gene calls are TRBV6-6 and TRBJ2-1; 10 nucleotides agree with TRBD2. CDR1 is MNHNY, CDR2 SVGAGI, per germline (reference sequence). Trimming cost V 2 bases and J 8 bases; bases outside gene matches: 9. The CDR3 is made up of 16 amino acids. The CDR3 loop is CASSYVAGGREYEQFF. The DNA for the CDR3 is TGTGCCAGCAGTTACGTAGCGGGGGGCCGAGAGTATGAGCAGTTCTTC.

The chain joins TRBV28 to TRBJ2-7; 8 bases map to TRBD2. CDR1 is MDHEN, CDR2 SYDVKM, per germline. The CDR3 is made up of 13 amino acids. V lost 7 bases to trimming and J lost 4 bases; unmatched junction nucleotides: 6. The CDR3 is CASTERELYEQYF. The CDR3 DNA reads as TGTGCCAGCACGGAGCGGGAGCTTTACGAGCAGTACTTC.

V is TRBV2 and J is TRBJ2-7, with 11 bases lining up with TRBD2. The V gene end was trimmed by 6 bases and the J gene end by 5 bases; junction bases not matched to a gene: 12. Germline V lookup: CDR1 SNHLY, CDR2 FYNNEI. This CDR3 has 16 residues. The CDR3 protein is CASSESYSGGANEQYF. CDR3 bases: TGTGCCAGCAGCGAGAGTTATAGCGGGGGGGCTAACGAGCAGTACTTC.

In this sample, this clone turned up a few times. The V and J genes are TRBV7-9 and TRBJ2-1; D remains ambiguous. The CDR3 is 11 amino acids. The V gene lost 6 bases and the J gene lost 8 bases, with 8 bases spanning the gap. CDR1 and CDR2 (germline): SEHNR, FQNEAQ (reference sequence). CDR3 nucleotide sequence: TGTGCCAGCAGGAAGAATCATGAGCAGTTCTTC. It is translated as CASRKNHEQFF.

V is TRBV7-6 and J is TRBJ2-7; D is ambiguous. Per germline, CDR1 SGHVS and CDR2 FNYEAQ. The V and J ends lost 1 base and 3 bases respectively, with 7 bases between them. The CDR3 is made up of 13 amino acids. The CDR3: CASSLGTYYEQYF. CDR3 DNA sequence: TGTGCCAGCAGCTTAGGCACTTACTACGAGCAGTACTTC.

The chain combines TRBV9 with TRBJ1-5; 8 bases are a match to TRBD1. The CDR3 is made up of 14 amino acids. With V trimmed by 4 bases and J by 6 bases, 6 bases remained unmatched. Germline-derived CDR1 and CDR2 are SGDLS and YYNGEE. The CDR3 DNA follows: TGTGCCAGCAGCTCCGGGACAGGTGTTCAGCCCCAGCATTTT. It codes for CASSSGTGVQPQHF.